The text below deals with one T cell receptor (beta chain). What antigen it recognizes has not been identified. No qualities accompany the bases; no much larger clone lies one base away. Libraries were prepared through the immunoSEQ multiplex PCR assay. A mixture of 60 forward primers for TCR Vbeta segments and 13 reverse primers for TCR Jbeta segments was used in the multiplex PCR. The CDR3 region of rearranged TCR beta genes was amplified from genomic DNA with a multiplex PCR assay. Amplified TCR beta libraries were sequenced as 87-base-pair reads on the Illumina HiSeq System. From the authors' description of their analysis: In a later analysis, roughly 80 million unique TCR beta chains were counted across the 650 to 750 repertoires, and roughly 10 million of these chains were shared by at least two donors. To remove PCR and sequencing errors, raw reads were error-corrected and collapsed into unique sequences using a nearest-neighbor algorithm that merged closely related sequences. V, D and J gene segments were assigned by aligning CDR3 sequences to IMGT reference sequences. Each retained sequence needed at least a six-nucleotide match to both a V gene segment and a J gene segment. A rearrangement was called productive if the CDR3 had no stop codons and remained in frame with V and J, and every other rearrangement was called non-productive. Following IMGT convention, CDR3 was defined as the stretch from the second conserved V-encoded cysteine to the conserved J-encoded phenylalanine. The earlier analysis of 500 to 650 of the donors excluded any sequence lacking an unambiguous match to a single V gene segment. In an earlier analysis of around 590 of the donors, a V segment was called functional when productive rearrangements were above 56.7%, and segregating when the standard deviation between donors exceeded 5%. A statistical classification framework was built for diagnosing cytomegalovirus status from the catalog of TCR beta chain sequences. V and J gene assignment, in a later analysis, came from comparing TCR nucleotide sequences with IMGT/GENE-DB human TR gene sequences. A later analysis assigned CDR3 sequences and most-parsimonious VDJ recombination scenarios with the TCRdist pipeline. In a later analysis, each TCR beta chain was defined by its CDR3 amino acid sequence together with its V-gene family, and reads without a unique V-gene family were excluded. A later analysis removed nearly 600 highly shared, low-generation-probability nucleotide sequences to deal with suspected cross-contamination and a sequencing artifact. In a later analysis, a clonal expansion index for each public chain was calculated from normalized within-repertoire ranks of inferred template counts. In a later analysis, generation probabilities were computed using a VDJ recombination model fitted to out-of-frame rearrangements, and the results were checked against IGoR. A later analysis scored TCR-TCR, TCR-HLA and TCR-CMV co-occurrence with hypergeometric tests, applying a repertoire-size bias correction to TCR pairs. To estimate false discovery rates, a later analysis permuted the HLA or CMV assignments 20 times. A later analysis grouped co-occurring TCRs with DBSCAN, adding TCRdist sequence similarity when clustering within HLA-allele-positive subsets. For co-occurrence clustering, repertoires with fewer than 30,000 or more than 120,000 public chains were excluded, along with 4 to 6 repertoires with anomalous nucleotide sharing. This is the immuneACCESS table as TCRdb keeps it, with only in-frame sequences that have V and J called. A part of the clones is gone; compared with another copy, unresolved V genes explain less than half, and the rest is unexplained. Clonal size and the V and J genes are those of that table, whereas D and trimming came from the DNA. This sample has 150,000 to 200,000 clones in its table, and approximately 85% of those were observed once. 9.3% of the sample lies in the top ten.

Spanning cysteine to phenylalanine, the CDR3 consists of 14 amino acids. The read is trimmed to its CDR3 DNA, 42 bases read in frame from base 1. The cohort comprised some 680 healthy bone marrow donors. At the time of sampling, all cohort members were nominally healthy, though unrecorded immune exposures were likely present. The donor was CMV seropositive and belonged to the group of 250 to 300 seropositive cohort members. Each donor provided a peripheral blood sample, and peripheral blood mononuclear cells were used for TCR beta sequencing. The Qiagen DNeasy Blood Extraction Kit was used to extract genomic DNA from the blood cell samples. This entry is derived from a study of cytomegalovirus exposure and HLA in healthy donors (dated by TCRdb to 2017 to 2019). For the study in its entirety: In an earlier analysis of 587 of the donors, under 300 Gb of sequence data and 117 million unique TCR beta sequences from 150 million to 200 million T cells were reported. Roughly 300 gigabases of sequencing data and approximately 84 million unique TCR sequences were included in an early release covering under 650 HLA-typed donors. HLA typing included class I and class II loci at four-digit resolution. Because of strong linkage in the cohort, roughly 5 DR-DQ haplotypes were treated as single units for association and clustering. Every repertoire in the discovery cohort had been generated on one and the same sequencing platform. Donor age, sex, ethnicity and CMV serostatus were compiled together with the repertoire data. The T cell repertoires of some 700 subjects were profiled by immunosequencing and related to cytomegalovirus serostatus. Rather than drawing on any new phenotypic data, the later analysis identified candidate immune exposures from TCR beta sequences and the way those sequences occurred across donors. An earlier analysis of roughly 600 of the donors used high-throughput TCR beta sequencing to judge whether each TCR beta V gene segment behaved as functional or pseudogenic. High-throughput TCR immunosequencing, statistical association of individual TCRs with disease status, and machine learning were combined to predict cytomegalovirus infection status. The number of typed donors differed by locus: about 629-640 for A, B, C, DRB1 and DQB1; 500 to 550 for DQA1; 606 for DPA1; and roughly 450 for DPB1. Among under 450 genotyped donors of the cohort, an average of roughly 240,000 unique TCR beta nucleotide sequences were sequenced per donor, around 20% of them non-productive. Of the approximately 400 genotyped donors, 81% were placed in the genetic ancestry cluster associated with self-reported Caucasian donors. The study aimed to test whether signatures of past pathogen exposure could be identified by cataloging public T cell receptors. A later analysis re-examined previously published TCR beta repertoires from more than 600 donors and added high-resolution HLA genotyping to investigate patterns of TCR occurrence. Along with the approximately 600-subject first cohort, a separate validation cohort of more than 90 different subjects was used. Genome-wide SNP genotypes for about 60% of the 666 donors were used in a later genetic analysis, which treated that subset as a discovery cohort. What the research found in general, with its limitations: The authors suggested that the approach could potentially be generalized to other disease states and immunological phenotypes. According to a later analysis, TCR association rates differed among HLA loci, with DRB1 alleles showing the most associated TCRs and HLA-C alleles showing the fewest. Correlated functional status among segregating V segments might be attributable to linkage disequilibrium, but an unknown experimental factor could not be ruled out. Presence/absence analyses assumed roughly uniform sequencing depth across donors, an assumption that may not hold. Compared with equally common non-associated chains, HLA-associated TCR beta chains in a later analysis were more clonally expanded and had lower generation probabilities. Several of the top co-occurrence clusters appeared to be linked to parvovirus B19, influenza, CMV and Epstein-Barr virus, according to a later analysis. A further reported finding was that TCR beta sequences accurately predicted the HLA-A and HLA-B alleles for most subjects in the first cohort. Specific HLA alleles were associated with over 15,000 TCR beta sequences at a false discovery rate of 0.05 in a later analysis. CMV serostatus was the only immune exposure information available for the cohort. When HLA alleles, especially DR and DQ, strongly co-occurred, TCR associations were difficult to assign to individual alleles. A group of highly shared sequence variants was considered likely to be a technical artifact of the sequencing pipeline. The classifier was reported to diagnose cytomegalovirus status with high specificity and sensitivity in both the original and validation cohorts. The study listed around 160 TCR beta chains as associated with cytomegalovirus. This cohort had only TCR beta chains sequenced, and the lack of alpha or paired-chain data limited which features could be detected. The earlier analysis of approximately 590 of the donors excluded over 15 rarely observed V segments, including chromosome 9 orphons, because counts were too low. Because HLA typing was missing for some donors at each locus, association tests included only the typed subset. While some public TCRs were present in many individuals, most TCR sequences turned up only very rarely across donors. Some IMGT-functional V segments, including TRBV6-2 and TRBV6-3, could not be distinguished by the 87-base-pair reads and were therefore excluded. According to a later analysis, most CMV-associated TCR beta chains appeared to be HLA-restricted, and the HLA associations seemed to be driven largely by CMV exposure. Three of the identified cytomegalovirus-associated TCR beta chains were confirmed in vitro to be specific for cytomegalovirus antigens. In a later genetic analysis, fewer N-insertions in productive TCRs were reported among donors in an Asian-associated ancestry cluster than the roughly 700-donor mean. An association between a missense DCLRE1C variant and V-gene and J-gene trimming of TCR beta chains was found in a later genetic analysis and replicated in an independent cohort. In an earlier analysis of 587 of the donors, most TCR beta V segments were observed in productive rearrangements about 90% or about 30% of the time, broadly matching IMGT annotations.

This clonotype originated in a man between 18 and 35 years old in good health and CMV-seropositive. Sequencing was performed on PBMCs. The rearrangement joined TRBV21-1 to TRBJ1-2; TRBD1, the table's D call, was not compared with the DNA. TRBV21-1 corresponds to a pseudogene. The CDR3 reads as follows: CASSKGQGAPGYTF. The DNA reads as follows: TGTGCCAGCAGCAAAGGACAGGGGGCACCTGGCTACACCTTC.